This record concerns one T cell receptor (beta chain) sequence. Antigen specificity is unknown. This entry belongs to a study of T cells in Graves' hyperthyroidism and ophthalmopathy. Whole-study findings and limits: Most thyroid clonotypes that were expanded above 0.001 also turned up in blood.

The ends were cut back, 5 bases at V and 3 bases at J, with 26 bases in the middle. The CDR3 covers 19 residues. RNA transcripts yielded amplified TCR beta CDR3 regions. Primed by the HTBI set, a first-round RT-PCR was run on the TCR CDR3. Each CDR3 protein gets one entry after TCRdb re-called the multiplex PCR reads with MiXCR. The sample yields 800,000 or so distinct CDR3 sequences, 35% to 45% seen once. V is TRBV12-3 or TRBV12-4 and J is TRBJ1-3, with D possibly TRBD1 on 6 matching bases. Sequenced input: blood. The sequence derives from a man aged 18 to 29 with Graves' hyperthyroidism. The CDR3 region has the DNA TGTGCCAGCAGTCTCGGGGGCCGGGGGCCCGCGCGTGGTGGAAACACCATATATTTT. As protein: CASSLGGRGPARGGNTIYF.